This record looks at one T cell receptor beta chain sequence and its context. The RNA, about 0.5 to 1 ug, was put through reverse transcription using random hexamers. TCRdb used MiXCR to reprocess the immunoSEQ multiplex PCR reads, holding one entry per CDR3 protein. The repertoire holds 230,000 or so distinct CDR3 sequences, 95% seen once, with 0.085% to 0.095% in the top ten. This entry comes from a study of CD8 T cells in Susac syndrome. With 6 bases removed from V and 0 bases from J, the gap between germline ends came to 15 bases. The CDR3 is 14 amino acids. Germline CDR1 reads DFQATT; CDR2 reads SNEGSKA (reference sequence).

The rearrangement links TRBV20-1 to TRBJ2-7; possibly TRBD1 for D (7 bases). The receptor was isolated from a human donor with multiple sclerosis. The sample was CD4+ T cells from PBMCs. The CDR3 sequence: CSAAGQPSSYEQYF. CDR3 DNA sequence: TGCAGTGCGGCGGGACAGCCGAGCTCCTACGAGCAGTACTTC.